These T cell receptor beta chains were read from a single sample in a study of chemoradiotherapy in HPV16-positive cancers. Profiling relied on immunoSEQ multiplex PCR, and the TCRdb table lists in-frame clones only, not all of them. The profile covers some 9,800 clones, with over 80% appearing a single time and roughly an eighth taken by the ten largest. The sample in question was blood, obtained from a patient who underwent chemoradiotherapy. These receptors came from a human donor with HPV-associated anogenital cancer. CDR3s include the opening cysteine and the closing phenylalanine or tryptophan. A D gene is named only where the DNA matches it firmly. Only part of the rows carry a size: once, few, many, or a class if the clone is expanded.

clone size: -; D gene: -; J gene: TRBJ2-7; V gene: TRBV2; CDR3 DNA: TGTGCCAGCAGCCTAAGGGACGGGAGCTCCTACGAGCAGTACTTC; CDR3 protein: CASSLRDGSSYEQYF
clone size: once; D gene: -; J gene: TRBJ2-7; V gene: TRBV6-6; CDR3 DNA: TGTGCCAGCAGTTACCTTCGTACAGAGGGGCAGTACTTC; CDR3 protein: CASSYLRTEGQYF
clone size: -; D gene: TRBD2; J gene: TRBJ2-7; V gene: TRBV7-6; CDR3 DNA: TGTGCCAGCAGCTCGGGACTAGCGGGGGGGCACGAGCAGTACTTC; CDR3 protein: CASSSGLAGGHEQYF
clone size: once; D gene: -; J gene: TRBJ1-2; V gene: TRBV6-5; CDR3 DNA: TGTGCCAGCAGAAACGGGGGGCTTGGGCTTGGCTACACCTTC; CDR3 protein: CASRNGGLGLGYTF
clone size: -; D gene: -; J gene: TRBJ2-1; V gene: TRBV23-1; CDR3 DNA: TGCGCCAGCAGTAAGAAGTGTAATGAGCAGTTCTTC; CDR3 protein: CASSKKCNEQFF
clone size: once; D gene: -; J gene: TRBJ1-5; V gene: TRBV12-5; CDR3 DNA: TGTGCTAGTGGGTATCGCAATCAGCCCCAGCATTTT; CDR3 protein: CASGYRNQPQHF
clone size: -; D gene: -; J gene: TRBJ1-2; V gene: TRBV4-3; CDR3 DNA: TGCGCCAGCAGCCCACAGCTAGACAGAGGCTACACCTTC; CDR3 protein: CASSPQLDRGYTF
clone size: -; D gene: -; J gene: TRBJ2-3; V gene: TRBV4-3; CDR3 DNA: TGCGCCAGCAGCCAAGAGGACAGACCCACAGATACGCAGTATTTT; CDR3 protein: CASSQEDRPTDTQYF
clone size: -; D gene: -; J gene: TRBJ2-7; V gene: TRBV9; CDR3 DNA: TGTGCCAGCAGCCTCCACGATCGCGGTAACTACGAGCAGTACTTC; CDR3 protein: CASSLHDRGNYEQYF
clone size: -; D gene: TRBD1; J gene: TRBJ2-5; V gene: TRBV29-1; CDR3 DNA: TGCAGCGTGCGACAGGGGCAAGAGACCCAGTACTTC; CDR3 protein: CSVRQGQETQYF
clone size: -; D gene: -; J gene: TRBJ2-3; V gene: TRBV7-2; CDR3 DNA: TGTGCCAGCAGCTTACGCCTAGCAGCTAGCACAGATACGCAGTATTTT; CDR3 protein: CASSLRLAASTDTQYF
clone size: -; D gene: -; J gene: TRBJ1-2; V gene: TRBV7-3; CDR3 DNA: TGTGCCAGCAGCTTGGACGGGGACGGCCGGGGGTACACCTTC; CDR3 protein: CASSLDGDGRGYTF
clone size: -; D gene: -; J gene: TRBJ1-2; V gene: TRBV2; CDR3 DNA: TGTGCCAGCAGTGAAGGGTCTCCGGGAGGGTATGGCTACACCTTC; CDR3 protein: CASSEGSPGGYGYTF
clone size: -; D gene: -; J gene: TRBJ1-3; V gene: TRBV11-2; CDR3 DNA: TGTGCCAGCAGCTCCCGACGGATCCTCTCTGGAAACACCATATATTTT; CDR3 protein: CASSSRRILSGNTIYF
clone size: -; D gene: TRBD1; J gene: TRBJ2-3; V gene: TRBV7-9; CDR3 DNA: TGTGCCAGCAGCTCAAGGGGACAGGCCACAGATACGCAGTATTTT; CDR3 protein: CASSSRGQATDTQYF
clone size: -; D gene: -; J gene: TRBJ1-4; V gene: TRBV6-1; CDR3 DNA: TGTGCCAGCAGTGAAGTCGGGGGCCGGGGTGAAAAACTGTTTTTT; CDR3 protein: CASSEVGGRGEKLFF
clone size: once; D gene: -; J gene: TRBJ2-3; V gene: TRBV9; CDR3 DNA: TGTGCCAGCAGCCTGAGCCCTCTAACAGATACGCAGTATTTT; CDR3 protein: CASSLSPLTDTQYF
clone size: -; D gene: TRBD2; J gene: TRBJ2-3; V gene: TRBV28; CDR3 DNA: TGTGCCAGCAGTTACGGCGGGGGGGGCCAAGATACGCAGTATTTT; CDR3 protein: CASSYGGGGQDTQYF
clone size: -; D gene: -; J gene: TRBJ2-7; V gene: TRBV7-8; CDR3 DNA: TGTGCCAGCAGCTTTGTAGGGTCCTACGAGCAGTACTTC; CDR3 protein: CASSFVGSYEQYF
clone size: -; D gene: TRBD2; J gene: TRBJ2-1; V gene: TRBV9; CDR3 DNA: TGTGCCAGCAGCCCCAGGACTAGCGGGGGGGCCTACAATGAGCAGTTCTTC; CDR3 protein: CASSPRTSGGAYNEQFF
clone size: -; D gene: TRBD2; J gene: TRBJ2-1; V gene: TRBV6-1; CDR3 DNA: TGTGCCAGCAGAACCACTAGCGGGGGATACAATGAGCAGTTCTTC; CDR3 protein: CASRTTSGGYNEQFF
clone size: -; D gene: TRBD1; J gene: TRBJ1-1; V gene: TRBV30; CDR3 DNA: TGTGCCTGGAGTCTGCCCGGGACAGCCATGAACACTGAAGCTTTCTTT; CDR3 protein: CAWSLPGTAMNTEAFF
clone size: -; D gene: -; J gene: TRBJ1-2; V gene: TRBV11-2; CDR3 DNA: TGTGCCAGCAGTGCCTCGCCCTATGGCTACACCTTC; CDR3 protein: CASSASPYGYTF
clone size: few; D gene: TRBD1; J gene: TRBJ2-5; V gene: TRBV4-3; CDR3 DNA: TGCGCCAGCAGCCAAGATCTTGTTGACAGGGTGGGAGAGACCCAGTACTTC; CDR3 protein: CASSQDLVDRVGETQYF
clone size: -; D gene: TRBD1; J gene: TRBJ2-2; V gene: TRBV19; CDR3 DNA: TGTGCCAGTAGCGCCGGGACAGGGTGGACCGGGGAGCTGTTTTTT; CDR3 protein: CASSAGTGWTGELFF
clone size: -; D gene: TRBD2; J gene: TRBJ2-1; V gene: TRBV5-4; CDR3 DNA: TGTGCCAGCAGCTGGGGGACTAGCGCTTACAATGAGCAGTTCTTC; CDR3 protein: CASSWGTSAYNEQFF
clone size: -; D gene: -; J gene: TRBJ2-5; V gene: TRBV5-1; CDR3 DNA: TGCGCCAGCAGCTTGGGTAGCCCGAACGAGGGGGAGACCCAGTACTTC; CDR3 protein: CASSLGSPNEGETQYF
clone size: -; D gene: TRBD2; J gene: TRBJ2-5; V gene: TRBV15; CDR3 DNA: TGTGCCACCAGCAGAGGTCTAGCGGGGGGGTCCCAAGAGACCCAGTACTTC; CDR3 protein: CATSRGLAGGSQETQYF
clone size: -; D gene: TRBD1; J gene: TRBJ1-2; V gene: TRBV5-6; CDR3 DNA: TGTGCCAGCAGCTTGGCGGCAGGGGGTGGCTACACCTTC; CDR3 protein: CASSLAAGGGYTF
clone size: -; D gene: -; J gene: TRBJ1-5; V gene: TRBV2; CDR3 DNA: TGTGCCAGCTCGGGGGGGGGCCCCTATAGCAATCAGCCCCAGCATTTT; CDR3 protein: CASSGGGPYSNQPQHF
clone size: -; D gene: TRBD2; J gene: TRBJ2-2; V gene: TRBV5-1; CDR3 DNA: TGCGCCAGCAGCTTGGGACTAGCGGGAAGGAACACCGGGGAGCTGTTTTTT; CDR3 protein: CASSLGLAGRNTGELFF
clone size: -; D gene: TRBD1; J gene: TRBJ2-5; V gene: TRBV14; CDR3 DNA: TGTGCCAGCAGTTCGTACAGGGGGGTTGGAGAGACCCAGTACTTC; CDR3 protein: CASSSYRGVGETQYF
clone size: -; D gene: TRBD1; J gene: TRBJ1-4; V gene: TRBV6-6; CDR3 DNA: TGTGCCAGCAGTTACAGGGGTCAGGGGGGTGAAAAACTGTTTTTT; CDR3 protein: CASSYRGQGGEKLFF
clone size: -; D gene: TRBD1; J gene: TRBJ1-1; V gene: TRBV19; CDR3 DNA: TGTGCCAGTAGCAAGGACAGCATTCCGGGACAGAGGAACACTGAAGCTTTCTTT; CDR3 protein: CASSKDSIPGQRNTEAFF
clone size: -; D gene: -; J gene: TRBJ2-3; V gene: TRBV27; CDR3 DNA: TGTGCCAGCGGCAGGGAGGATACGCAGTATTTT; CDR3 protein: CASGREDTQYF
clone size: -; D gene: -; J gene: TRBJ1-1; V gene: TRBV23-1; CDR3 DNA: TGCGCCAGCAGCCAATCCCCTATACACGGCACTGAAGCTTTCTTT; CDR3 protein: CASSQSPIHGTEAFF